This T cell receptor beta chain was documented in a study of long-term antiretroviral therapy in people with HIV. Notes on the study in general: Data on ART adherence, viral resistance or therapy changes were unavailable.

Trimming left V 7 bases short and J 3 bases short, with 28 bases between. The germline CDR1 and CDR2 sequences are LNHDA and SQIVND (reference sequence). This CDR3 contains 19 residues. A v3.0 immunoSEQ assay was performed at survey level. Clones were read by immunoSEQ multiplex PCR, and TCRdb kept only the in-frame ones, dropping some. The sample lists about 30,000 clones, approximately 93% occurring once. Comments on this clone: Its target is unknown.

The sequenced sample was unsorted PBMCs, obtained around 6.3 years after starting antiretroviral therapy. This clonotype was sampled from a woman in her thirties or forties with HIV. The chain uses TRBV19 and TRBJ1-5; TRBD1 is a possible D gene (5 bases). DNA for the CDR3: TGTGCCAGTACCAACCTCCCAGTCACAGGCGGGATGCACAATCAGCCCCAGCATTTT. It is translated as CASTNLPVTGGMHNQPQHF.